This T cell receptor beta chain is drawn from a study of T cells in Graves' hyperthyroidism and ophthalmopathy. At the level of the study: Peripheral blood draws took place at initial diagnosis, ahead of any treatment.

CDR3 length equals 15 residues. The junction had 14 bases not matched to a gene; V was cut back by 6 bases and J by 8 bases. The V gene's germline CDR1 is DFQATT and CDR2 SNEGSKA (reference sequence). The source material, RNA transcripts, was used to amplify TCR beta CDR3 regions. Using the HTBI primer set, a first-round RT-PCR was run on the TCR CDR3. TCRdb fed the multiplex PCR reads into MiXCR, producing one record per CDR3 protein. This table has 300,000 to 400,000 distinct CDR3 sequences, roughly 15% appearing once. This clonotype was counted at least ten times. This sequence originates from a woman aged 25 to 39 with Graves' ophthalmopathy. The sequencing sample was made of blood. This chain links TRBV20-1 with TRBJ2-1, with TRBD2 matching 9 bases. Written as DNA, the CDR3 is TGCAGTGCCAAGGGGGGTAGCGGGGGACGGGATGAGCAGTTCTTC. Its translation is CSAKGGSGGRDEQFF.